This TCR beta chain was captured in a study of T cell clones after liver transplantation. The ends were cut back, 0 bases at V and 3 bases at J, with 5 bases in the middle. Germline V gives CDR1 MGHRA, CDR2 YSYEKL. The CDR3 runs to 13 residues. Clones were read by immunoSEQ multiplex PCR, and TCRdb kept only the in-frame ones, dropping some. The sample lists fewer than 25,000 clones; around 93% were seen once. Material: CD8+ T cells from blood, obtained approximately 25 months after liver transplant. The rearrangement links TRBV4-1 to TRBJ2-5; D gene uncertain. The clonotype originates from a human patient who received a liver transplant. The T cells may partly be graft donor cells. The CDR3 here is CASSQDGEETQYF. CDR3 DNA sequence: TGCGCCAGCAGCCAAGATGGGGAAGAGACCCAGTACTTC.